The clone carrying this TCR beta chain was picked up a small number of times. The data are from a study of HIV-infected patients and healthy controls. Each CDR3 protein gets one entry after TCRdb re-called the 5' RACE reads with MiXCR. Counted here are 60,000 to 70,000 distinct CDR3 sequences, around 21% occurring once; the ten biggest clones make up over 1.1%. Germline CDR1 and CDR2: SGHVS and FQNEAQ. Losses at the gene ends were 5 bases for V and 8 bases for J; bases not matched to a gene: 5. CDR3 size: 13 residues. This chain joins TRBV7-8 and TRBJ1-2; 10 nucleotides align to TRBD1. The source of this sequence is a human donor in good health. Source material: CD4+ T cells from blood. In DNA, the CDR3 is TGTGCCAGCAGCACGTGGGACAGGGGAGGCTACACCTTC. The encoded protein is CASSTWDRGGYTF.